This T cell receptor (beta chain) emerged from a study of Ad26.COV2.S vaccination and SARS-CoV-2 variants. At the level of the study: Donor was assigned to the Ad26.COV2.S arm of trial COV1001.

Whole-study findings and limits: Comparable non-spike TCR breadth was observed in vaccine and placebo recipients. In vaccinated individuals, spike-specific CD8+ and CD4+ T cell responses reportedly displayed substantial breadth. Total T cell responses may have been underestimated by the TCR breadth and depth analyses.

TCRdb keeps only in-frame clones here, not all; method: immunoSEQ multiplex PCR. The repertoire holds around 250,000 clones, with about 87% as singletons. Germline CDR1 is DFQATT and CDR2 is SNEGSKA (reference sequence). V shed 5 bases and J shed 6 bases, with 7 bases lying between them. CDR3 length: 10 amino acids. Treatment reported: about 20 received Ad26.COV2.S at low or high dose, single or two shots; five or six received placebo; per-sample allocation not given. Sample collection was performed on day 63 after the first vaccine or placebo injection. Worth noting for this clone: As yet, its antigen is unknown.

The V gene is TRBV20-1, the J gene TRBJ1-2; no clear D gene. The origin of this receptor is a person aged 18-60 years who received the Ad26.COV2.S COVID-19 vaccine or a placebo. The source material was peripheral blood, sampled in a trial of Ad26.COV2.S vaccine versus placebo. The CDR3, as DNA: TGCAGTGCTCCTTGGGATGGCTACACCTTC. This sequence encodes CSAPWDGYTF.